Listed below are T cell receptor beta chains from one sample, sequenced in a study of cytotoxic CD8 clonotypes in ibrutinib-treated CLL. Sequencing was performed with immunoSEQ multiplex PCR; in TCRdb, only in-frame clones are kept and a portion is missing. The sample records 150,000 or so clones, roughly 76% being singletons. This specimen was PBMCs, taken after 24 months of ibrutinib treatment. The receptors come from a human donor with chronic lymphocytic leukemia. Each CDR3 is given with its conserved first and last residue. The D gene is left open where the match is weak. A row's size may be missing; if present it is once, few, many or a size class.

j_gene	len	d_gene	v_gene	abundance	CDR3aa	CDR3nt
TRBJ2-3	15	TRBD2	TRBV5-4	NA	CASSQTSGGPDTQYF	TGTGCCAGCAGCCAAACTAGCGGGGGCCCAGATACGCAGTATTTT
TRBJ2-5	14	NA	TRBV7-7	NA	CASSQEGAQETQYF	TGTGCTAGCAGCCAGGAAGGGGCCCAAGAGACCCAGTACTTC
TRBJ2-3	15	NA	TRBV7-9	NA	CASSPPRGRGDTQYF	TGTGCCAGCAGCCCCCCGCGGGGCAGGGGAGATACGCAGTATTTT
TRBJ1-2	12	NA	TRBV5-1	NA	CASSPDSYGYTF	TGCGCCAGCAGCCCGGACAGCTATGGCTACACCTTC
TRBJ2-7	14	TRBD1	TRBV5-6	NA	CASSRPGQGPEQYF	TGTGCCAGCAGCAGGCCGGGACAGGGGCCCGAGCAGTACTTC
TRBJ1-1	14	NA	TRBV5-1	NA	CASSLGQGGTEAFF	TGCGCCAGCAGCTTGGGTCAGGGAGGGACTGAAGCTTTCTTT
TRBJ2-7	13	TRBD1	TRBV28	NA	CASRPGGVFEQYF	TGTGCCAGCAGACCAGGGGGCGTTTTCGAGCAGTACTTC
TRBJ2-1	13	NA	TRBV5-1	NA	CASSFSGYNEQFF	TGCGCCAGCAGCTTCTCTGGATACAATGAGCAGTTCTTC
TRBJ1-2	12	NA	TRBV2	few	CASTNQDYGYTF	TGTGCCAGCACGAACCAGGACTATGGCTACACCTTC
TRBJ1-6	14	NA	TRBV6-4	NA	CASSDRGGNSPLHF	TGTGCCAGCAGTGACAGGGGCGGGAATTCACCCCTCCACTTT
TRBJ2-3	16	TRBD2	TRBV7-3	NA	CASSFGAVAGGGTQYF	TGTGCCAGCAGCTTCGGCGCGGTAGCGGGAGGGGGTACGCAGTATTTT
TRBJ1-1	13	NA	TRBV19	NA	CASSISPSDEAFF	TGTGCCAGTAGTATTTCCCCGTCAGACGAAGCTTTCTTT
TRBJ1-2	12	NA	TRBV2	NA	CASRGADYGYTF	TGTGCCAGCCGGGGAGCAGACTATGGCTACACCTTC
TRBJ2-7	11	TRBD2	TRBV6-6	NA	CASTGGDEQYF	TGTGCCAGCACCGGGGGGGACGAGCAGTACTTC
TRBJ2-3	16	TRBD2	TRBV5-4	NA	CASSPTRTSGPDTQYF	TGTGCCAGCAGCCCCACCCGGACTAGCGGCCCAGATACGCAGTATTTT
TRBJ1-2	13	NA	TRBV29-1	NA	CSGGTVANYGYTF	TGCAGCGGCGGGACGGTAGCTAACTATGGCTACACCTTC
TRBJ2-7	12	NA	TRBV6-1	NA	CASRGLGYEQYF	TGTGCCAGCAGGGGATTGGGGTACGAGCAGTACTTC
TRBJ1-5	13	NA	TRBV9	NA	CASSITPNQPQHF	TGTGCCAGCAGCATAACACCTAATCAGCCCCAGCATTTT
TRBJ2-7	12	NA	TRBV29-1	NA	CSVETNFYEQYF	TGCAGCGTAGAGACTAATTTCTACGAGCAGTACTTC
TRBJ1-6	15	NA	TRBV5-1	NA	CASSLAGAADSPLHF	TGCGCCAGCAGCTTGGCCGGGGCCGCGGATTCACCCCTCCACTTT
TRBJ2-3	14	NA	TRBV14	NA	CASSQVSGGDTQYF	TGTGCCAGCAGCCAAGTCTCCGGCGGGGATACGCAGTATTTT
TRBJ2-7	14	NA	TRBV2	NA	CASSEKGPSYEQYF	TGTGCCAGCAGCGAAAAAGGCCCCTCCTACGAGCAGTACTTC
TRBJ2-1	14	NA	TRBV12-5	NA	CASGSDGTTIEQFF	TGTGCTAGTGGTTCGGACGGGACAACCATTGAGCAGTTCTTC
TRBJ2-3	15	TRBD1	TRBV27	NA	CASSPGTGVWYTQYF	TGTGCCAGCAGCCCCGGGACAGGGGTTTGGTATACGCAGTATTTT
TRBJ1-4	15	TRBD1	TRBV15	NA	CATGTGLSPNEKLFF	TGTGCCACCGGGACAGGACTCTCGCCTAATGAAAAACTGTTTTTT
TRBJ2-7	14	TRBD2	TRBV4-3	medium-sized	CASSQGTSGYEQYF	TGCGCCAGCAGCCAAGGGACTAGCGGCTACGAGCAGTACTTC
TRBJ1-4	15	NA	TRBV4-2	NA	CASSQDPGRGEKLFF	TGTGCCAGCAGCCAAGATCCGGGGCGGGGTGAAAAACTGTTTTTT
TRBJ2-2	12	NA	TRBV6-5	NA	CASRRGHGELFF	TGTGCCAGCAGGCGGGGGCACGGGGAGCTGTTTTTT
TRBJ1-3	15	TRBD1	TRBV6-5	few	CASSYGTGAGNTIYF	TGTGCCAGCAGTTACGGGACAGGGGCGGGAAACACCATATATTTT
TRBJ2-1	15	TRBD2	TRBV7-2	NA	CASSPLAGSYNEQFF	TGTGCCAGCAGCCCGCTAGCGGGATCCTACAATGAGCAGTTCTTC
TRBJ1-1	14	NA	TRBV6-1	once	CASSPQGDSNEAFF	TGTGCCAGCAGTCCCCAGGGTGACTCCAATGAAGCTTTCTTT
TRBJ1-5	12	NA	TRBV28	once	CASRSGNQPQHF	TGTGCCAGCAGAAGTGGGAATCAGCCCCAGCATTTT
TRBJ1-2	14	TRBD1	TRBV10-3	NA	CAISWGTGGYGYTF	TGTGCCATCAGCTGGGGGACAGGGGGGTATGGCTACACCTTC
TRBJ1-1	15	NA	TRBV5-1	NA	CASSSPGGGNTEAFF	TGCGCCAGCAGCTCCCCCGGGGGAGGAAACACTGAAGCTTTCTTT
TRBJ2-2	13	NA	TRBV7-3	many	CASSSLVPGELFF	TGTGCCAGCAGCTCCCTAGTCCCCGGGGAGCTGTTTTTT
TRBJ2-1	17	NA	TRBV4-3	NA	CASSQDRVRGARNEQFF	TGCGCCAGCAGCCAAGATCGGGTGAGGGGGGCGCGGAATGAGCAGTTCTTC
TRBJ1-1	12	NA	TRBV10-3	NA	CAISVRDTEAFF	TGTGCCATCAGTGTAAGGGACACTGAAGCTTTCTTT
TRBJ1-1	14	NA	TRBV28	NA	CASAVPTENTEAFF	TGTGCCAGCGCAGTTCCTACAGAGAACACTGAAGCTTTCTTT
TRBJ1-2	14	NA	TRBV19	NA	CASSISGTSYGYTF	TGTGCCAGTAGTATAAGTGGGACCTCCTATGGCTACACCTTC
TRBJ2-7	13	NA	TRBV7-9	NA	CASSPSASYEQYF	TGTGCCAGCAGCCCTAGCGCCTCCTACGAGCAGTACTTC
TRBJ2-3	12	NA	TRBV30	NA	CAWSPGLVTQYF	TGTGCCTGGAGCCCGGGCCTCGTTACGCAGTATTTT
TRBJ2-2	14	TRBD1	TRBV27	medium-sized	CASSLDRVAGELFF	TGTGCCAGCAGCCTCGACAGGGTCGCCGGGGAGCTGTTTTTT
TRBJ2-7	14	NA	TRBV27	NA	CASSWQGPRGEQYF	TGTGCCAGCAGTTGGCAGGGCCCCCGGGGCGAGCAGTACTTC
TRBJ2-5	13	NA	TRBV19	once	CASSIGLQETQYF	TGTGCCAGTAGTATAGGGCTCCAAGAGACCCAGTACTTC
TRBJ1-6	12	NA	TRBV27	NA	CASSLSGFALHF	TGTGCCAGCAGTTTATCGGGGTTTGCCCTCCACTTT
TRBJ1-2	15	NA	TRBV19	NA	CASTNLIEDRPFYTF	TGTGCCAGTACCAATTTGATTGAGGACAGACCTTTCTACACCTTC
TRBJ2-5	15	TRBD2	TRBV5-4	NA	CASSSYRGDQETQYF	TGTGCCAGCAGCTCCTACCGGGGGGATCAAGAGACCCAGTACTTC
TRBJ2-2	16	NA	TRBV19	NA	CASKAGTSAYTGELFF	TGTGCCAGTAAGGCGGGGACGTCGGCATACACCGGGGAGCTGTTTTTT
TRBJ2-1	15	TRBD2	TRBV9	NA	CASSPGTSGDNEQFF	TGTGCCAGCAGCCCGGGGACTAGCGGGGACAATGAGCAGTTCTTC
TRBJ1-4	14	NA	TRBV18	NA	CASSRRGQDEKLFF	TGTGCCAGCTCACGCAGGGGACAAGATGAAAAACTGTTTTTT
TRBJ2-7	14	NA	TRBV5-4	few	CASSRGGPTYEQYF	TGTGCCAGCAGTCGTGGCGGGCCCACCTACGAGCAGTACTTC
TRBJ2-3	13	TRBD2	TRBV18	few	CATSTSGADTQYF	TGTGCCACCTCGACTAGCGGGGCAGATACGCAGTATTTT
TRBJ2-2	16	TRBD1	TRBV5-5	NA	CASSLVPRGRTGELFF	TGTGCCAGCAGCTTGGTGCCCAGGGGGCGTACCGGGGAGCTGTTTTTT
TRBJ1-3	13	NA	TRBV7-9	NA	CASSPVGGNTIYF	TGTGCCAGCAGCCCCGTGGGGGGAAACACCATATATTTT
TRBJ1-3	16	NA	TRBV30	few	CAWSVHPGGSGNTIYF	TGTGCCTGGAGTGTACACCCCGGGGGCAGTGGAAACACCATATATTTT
TRBJ1-3	15	TRBD1	TRBV18	many	CASSPGQGVGNTIYF	TGTGCCAGCTCGCCCGGACAGGGTGTGGGAAACACCATATATTTT
TRBJ1-2	11	NA	TRBV30	NA	CAWRPAGGYTF	TGTGCCTGGCGCCCGGCGGGGGGCTACACCTTC
TRBJ1-5	14	TRBD1	TRBV6-5	NA	CASSAQGARQPQHF	TGTGCCAGCAGTGCGCAGGGGGCAAGGCAGCCCCAGCATTTT
TRBJ2-7	10	NA	TRBV6-6	NA	CASGSYEQYF	TGTGCCAGCGGGTCCTACGAGCAGTACTTC
TRBJ2-3	17	TRBD2	TRBV5-1	NA	CASSTRTSGGPTDTQYF	TGCGCCAGCAGCACACGGACTAGCGGGGGGCCTACAGATACGCAGTATTTT